This TCR beta chain derives from a study of Tregs in tolerant kidney transplant recipients. Assay: immunoSEQ multiplex PCR; the TCRdb copy retains only in-frame clones and omits some. This repertoire shows about 46,000 clones, roughly nine tenths found once; its top ten account for around 0.67%. In the case of this clone: Its target is not known.

Notes on the study in general: Few patients were studied, so findings need validation in larger groups.

CDR1 is LGHNA, CDR2 YNFKEQ, per germline. Trimming removed 0 bases at V and 9 bases at J, with 12 bases between. The CDR3 loop spans 14 amino acids. The chain is built from TRBV4-2 and TRBJ2-1; D gene uncertain. This TCR was sampled from a human donor in good health. The specimen sequenced was Tregs from blood. The CDR3 coding sequence is TGTGCCAGCAGCCAAGACCTACCAGCATGTGAGCAGTTCTTC. It translates to CASSQDLPACEQFF.